The sample holds one count of the clone carrying this TCR beta chain. Its specificity is unknown. Per germline, CDR1 SQVTM and CDR2 ANQGSEA. This CDR3 region has 19 residues. These data belong to a study of molecular identifiers for immune sequencing clone quantification. For the study at large: Replicate RNA from about 20,000 or 100,000 naive CD8 T cells formed five aliquots; four were sequenced. Broader study findings: Clones above 20 RNA copies contained over 98% of effector molecules and under 1% of naive molecules. Even with some 920,000 naive cells present, spiked Jurkat TCR RNA from one cell was reportedly detectable.

TCRdb processed the PCR reads anew with MiXCR; each CDR3 protein has one entry. In the table there are 400,000 to 600,000 distinct CDR3 sequences, under 30% of which are singletons. The sample was naive CD8+ T cells from blood, with Jurkat cell RNA spiked in. Subset specified: FACS-sorted CD8+CD4-CCR7+CD45RA+ naive T cells. This receptor was identified in a human donor in good health. Some libraries in this study had Jurkat cell RNA spiked in. The chain links TRBV29-1 to TRBJ2-1; D tentatively reads TRBD1 or TRBD2 (5 bases each). CDR3 sequence: CPLPRRPSAPGPPYNEQFF. The CDR3 DNA follows: TGCCCCCTCCCCCGGCGCCCCAGCGCCCCGGGGCCCCCCTACAATGAGCAGTTCTTC.